Listed below are T cell receptor beta chains from one sample, sequenced in a study of T and B cells in COVID-19 patients. TCRdb re-called the multiplex PCR reads with MiXCR, one entry per CDR3 protein. The table has around 10,000 distinct CDR3 sequences, approximately 33% seen once; the top ten hold over 15%. The specimen sequenced was blood. Receptors were obtained from a human donor with active COVID-19. Both conserved end residues are part of each CDR3. A D gene is named only where the DNA matches it firmly. Clone size is given for some rows only: seen once, a few or many times, or a class if the clone is expanded.

TRBV10-2,NA,TRBJ2-7,NA,CASRVSTADTSYEQYF,TGCGCCAGCAGAGTATCGACAGCGGACACCTCCTACGAGCAGTACTTC
TRBV20-1,NA,TRBJ1-6,NA,CSAPPSAGSPLHF,TGCAGTGCTCCCCCAAGTGCGGGTTCACCCCTCCACTTT
TRBV20-1,TRBD2,TRBJ2-7,NA,CSARDPLSGGYEQYF,TGCAGTGCTAGAGATCCCCTTAGCGGGGGATACGAGCAGTACTTC
TRBV28,TRBD2,TRBJ2-3,NA,CASSFASGGADTQYF,TGTGCCAGCAGTTTCGCTAGCGGGGGGGCAGATACGCAGTATTTT
TRBV20-1,TRBD2,TRBJ2-3,NA,CSARTGGETDTQYF,TGCAGTGCTAGAACTGGGGGGGAGACAGATACGCAGTATTTT
TRBV6-4,TRBD1,TRBJ1-6,medium-sized,CASSDSSGQGDSPLHF,TGTGCCAGCAGTGACTCTTCTGGACAGGGGGATTCACCCCTCCACTTT
TRBV6-1,NA,TRBJ2-3,few,CASSEWDEGTDTQYF,TGTGCCAGCAGTGAATGGGACGAGGGCACAGATACGCAGTATTTT
TRBV24-1,NA,TRBJ2-1,NA,CATSDFRQGPYNEQFF,TGTGCCACCAGTGATTTTAGGCAGGGCCCCTACAATGAGCAGTTCTTC
TRBV19,TRBD1,TRBJ2-1,NA,CASSNDRGLSNEQFF,TGTGCCAGTAGTAATGACAGGGGGCTCTCTAATGAGCAGTTCTTC
TRBV7-9,NA,TRBJ2-3,NA,CATTGEGSTDTQYF,TGTGCCACCACAGGGGAGGGCTCGACAGATACGCAGTATTTT
TRBV28,NA,TRBJ2-1,NA,CASSLWGGGQAHEQFF,TGTGCCAGCAGTTTATGGGGCGGGGGACAGGCACATGAGCAGTTCTTC
TRBV6-5,TRBD1,TRBJ2-7,few,CASSYSDRGAYEQYF,TGTGCCAGCAGTTACTCCGACAGGGGAGCCTACGAGCAGTACTTC
TRBV10-3,TRBD1,TRBJ2-5,few,CAISDRQGVETQYF,TGTGCCATCAGTGACAGACAGGGGGTAGAGACCCAGTACTTC
TRBV29-1,TRBD2,TRBJ2-1,NA,CSVEAGGKYNEQFF,TGCAGCGTTGAAGCGGGGGGGAAGTACAATGAGCAGTTCTTC
TRBV27,NA,TRBJ2-1,medium-sized,CASKSRYNEQFF,TGTGCCAGCAAGAGTCGGTACAATGAGCAGTTCTTC
TRBV20-1,NA,TRBJ2-5,NA,CSAREMGVGETQYF,TGCAGTGCTAGAGAAATGGGGGTTGGAGAGACCCAGTACTTC